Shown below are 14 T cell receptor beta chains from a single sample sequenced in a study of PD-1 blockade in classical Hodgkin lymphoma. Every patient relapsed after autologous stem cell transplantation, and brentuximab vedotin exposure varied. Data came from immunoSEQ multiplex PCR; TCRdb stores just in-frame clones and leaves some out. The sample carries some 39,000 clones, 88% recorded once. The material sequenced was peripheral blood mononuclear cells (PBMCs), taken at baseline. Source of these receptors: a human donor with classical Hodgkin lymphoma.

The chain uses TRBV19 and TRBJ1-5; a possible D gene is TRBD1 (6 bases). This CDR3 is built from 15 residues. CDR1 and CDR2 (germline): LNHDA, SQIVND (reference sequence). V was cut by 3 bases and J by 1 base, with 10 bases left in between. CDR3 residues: CASSIRTASNQPQHF. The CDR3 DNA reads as TGTGCCAGTAGTATTCGGACAGCCAGCAATCAGCCCCAGCATTTT.

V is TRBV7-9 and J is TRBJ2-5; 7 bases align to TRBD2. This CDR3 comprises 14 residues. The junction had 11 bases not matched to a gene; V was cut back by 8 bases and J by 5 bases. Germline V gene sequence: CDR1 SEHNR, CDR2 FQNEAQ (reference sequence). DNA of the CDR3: TGTGCCAGCCGGGCTAGCGGCGTTAAGGAGACCCAGTACTTC. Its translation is CASRASGVKETQYF.

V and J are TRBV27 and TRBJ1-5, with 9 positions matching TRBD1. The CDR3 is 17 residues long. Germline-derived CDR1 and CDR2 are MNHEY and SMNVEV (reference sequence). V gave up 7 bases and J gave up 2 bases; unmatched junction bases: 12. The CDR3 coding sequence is TGTGCCAGCAACCTATCTCCGGGACAGGGCCGCAATCAGCCCCAGCATTTT. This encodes CASNLSPGQGRNQPQHF.

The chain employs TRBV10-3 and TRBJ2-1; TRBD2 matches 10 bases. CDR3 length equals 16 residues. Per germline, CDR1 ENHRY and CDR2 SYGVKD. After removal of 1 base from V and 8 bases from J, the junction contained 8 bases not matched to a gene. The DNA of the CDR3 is TGTGCCATCAGTGAGTTGGGGAGCGGGGGGGCCCATGAGCAGTTCTTC. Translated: CAISELGSGGAHEQFF.

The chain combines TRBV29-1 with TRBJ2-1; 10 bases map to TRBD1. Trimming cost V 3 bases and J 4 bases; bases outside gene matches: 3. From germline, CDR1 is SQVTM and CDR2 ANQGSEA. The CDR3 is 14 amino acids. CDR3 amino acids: CSVDWTGGYNEQFF. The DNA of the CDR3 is TGCAGCGTTGATTGGACAGGGGGGTACAATGAGCAGTTCTTC.

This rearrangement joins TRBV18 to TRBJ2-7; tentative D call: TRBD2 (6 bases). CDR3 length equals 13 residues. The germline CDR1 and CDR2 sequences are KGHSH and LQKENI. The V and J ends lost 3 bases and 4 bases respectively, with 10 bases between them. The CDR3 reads CASSPRGGYEQYF. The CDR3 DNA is TGTGCCAGCTCACCGCGGGGCGGATACGAGCAGTACTTC.

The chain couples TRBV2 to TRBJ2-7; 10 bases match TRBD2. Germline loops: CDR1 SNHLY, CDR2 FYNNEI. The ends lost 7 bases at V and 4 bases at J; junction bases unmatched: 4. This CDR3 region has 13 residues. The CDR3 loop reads CASKSSGRYEQYF. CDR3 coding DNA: TGTGCCAGCAAGAGTAGCGGGAGGTACGAGCAGTACTTC.

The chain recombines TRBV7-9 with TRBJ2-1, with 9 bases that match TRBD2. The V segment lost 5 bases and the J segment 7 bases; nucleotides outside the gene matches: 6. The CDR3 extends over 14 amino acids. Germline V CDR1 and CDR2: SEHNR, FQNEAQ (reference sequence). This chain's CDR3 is CASSPGTSLNEQFF. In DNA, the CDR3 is TGTGCCAGCAGCCCCGGGACTAGCCTAAATGAGCAGTTCTTC. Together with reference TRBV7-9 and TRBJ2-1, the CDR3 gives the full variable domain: DTGVSQNPRHKITKRGQNVTFRCDPISEHNRLYWYRQTLGQGPEFLTYFQNEAQLEKSRLLSDRFSAERPKGSFSTLEIQRTEQGDSAMYLCASSPGTSLNEQFFGPGTRLTVL.

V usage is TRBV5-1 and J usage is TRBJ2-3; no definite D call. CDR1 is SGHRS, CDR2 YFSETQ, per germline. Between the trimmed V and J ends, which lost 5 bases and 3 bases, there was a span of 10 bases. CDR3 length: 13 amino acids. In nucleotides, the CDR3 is TGCGCCAGCAGTCTCCGCATTACAGATACGCAGTATTTT. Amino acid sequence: CASSLRITDTQYF.

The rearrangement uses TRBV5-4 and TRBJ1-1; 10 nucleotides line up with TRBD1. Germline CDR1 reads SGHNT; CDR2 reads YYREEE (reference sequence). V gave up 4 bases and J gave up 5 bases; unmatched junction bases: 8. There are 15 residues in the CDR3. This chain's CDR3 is CASSQARTGGTEAFF. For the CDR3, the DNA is TGTGCCAGCAGCCAAGCTCGGACAGGGGGAACTGAAGCTTTCTTT.

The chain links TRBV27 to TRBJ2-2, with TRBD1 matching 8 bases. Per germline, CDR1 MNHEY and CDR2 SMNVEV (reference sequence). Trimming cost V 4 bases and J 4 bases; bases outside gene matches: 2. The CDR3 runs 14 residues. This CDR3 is CASSSGGPTGELFF. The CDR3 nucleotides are TGTGCCAGCAGTTCAGGGGGCCCCACCGGGGAGCTGTTTTTT.

The DNA for the CDR3 is TGTGCCAGCGGGCCCTTCTACGAGCAGTACTTC. This translates into CASGPFYEQYF. The rearrangement uses TRBV27 and TRBJ2-7, with D uncertain. Germline CDR1 reads MNHEY; CDR2 reads SMNVEV (reference sequence). Trimming cost V 8 bases and J 3 bases, with 8 bases left between them. The CDR3 loop spans 11 amino acids.

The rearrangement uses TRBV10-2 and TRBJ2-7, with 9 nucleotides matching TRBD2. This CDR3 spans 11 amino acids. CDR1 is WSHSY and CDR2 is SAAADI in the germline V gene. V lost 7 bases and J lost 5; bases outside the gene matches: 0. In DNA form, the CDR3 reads TGCGCCAGCAAGCGGGGGGACGAGCAGTACTTC. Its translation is CASKRGDEQYF.

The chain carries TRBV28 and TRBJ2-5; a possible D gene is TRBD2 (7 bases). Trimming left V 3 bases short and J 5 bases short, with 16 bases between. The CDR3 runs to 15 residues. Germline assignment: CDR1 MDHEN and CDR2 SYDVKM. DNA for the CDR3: TGTGCCAGCAGTTTGGGGGCGGGAGTTCACGAGACCCAGTACTTC. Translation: CASSLGAGVHETQYF.